The rows below give T cell receptor beta chains drawn from one sample of a study of blood T cells in healthy people across ages. TCRdb analysed the 5' RACE reads with MiXCR anew, one entry per CDR3 protein. The sample has some 1.6 million distinct CDR3 sequences, roughly 32% seen once. The specimen was blood. These receptors were taken from a woman aged 25 to 39 in good health. Both conserved end residues are part of each CDR3. A D gene is named only where the DNA matches it firmly. The listing skips clone size in some rows; elsewhere it reads once, few, many or a size class.

>TRBJ2-3|few|TRBV7-6|TRBD2
TGTGCCAGCACCCGGGGGGGAGAGGCAGATACGCAGTATTTT
CASTRGGEADTQYF
>TRBJ2-5|-|TRBV30|-
TGTGCCTGGAGTGTAAGGGTCAAAGAGACCCAGTACTTC
CAWSVRVKETQYF
>TRBJ2-1|few|TRBV20-1|-
TGCAGTGCTGACCCTGGACTGGGGGGATTGGAGCAGTTCTTC
CSADPGLGGLEQFF
>TRBJ2-3|few|TRBV6-1|-
TGTGCCAGCAGTGGGAGAGAGGTTGGCCTCGATACGCAGTATTTT
CASSGREVGLDTQYF
>TRBJ2-3|few|TRBV6-6|-
TGTGCCAGCAGAAGGAGGGGGTCAGATACGCAGTATTTT
CASRRRGSDTQYF
>TRBJ2-6|-|TRBV10-3|-
TGTGCCATCGCCGGTCGGGACGGCTACTCTGGGGCCGACGTCCTGACTTTC
CAIAGRDGYSGADVLTF
>TRBJ2-3|-|TRBV30|-
TGTGCCTGGAGTGTACTCCCAGATACGCAGTATTTT
CAWSVLPDTQYF
>TRBJ2-7|-|TRBV5-1|TRBD1
TGCGCCAGCAGCTCGGCACAGGGGTATTCCTACGAGCAGTACTTC
CASSSAQGYSYEQYF
>TRBJ2-5|-|TRBV20-1|TRBD1
TGCAGTGCTAGTATGTCCAGGGGGCCAACTTTAGAGACCCAGTACTTC
CSASMSRGPTLETQYF
>TRBJ1-2|-|TRBV9|-
TGTGCCGGCAGCGTACAGGCACACGGGGAGAACGAGTATGGCTACACCTTC
CAGSVQAHGENEYGYTF